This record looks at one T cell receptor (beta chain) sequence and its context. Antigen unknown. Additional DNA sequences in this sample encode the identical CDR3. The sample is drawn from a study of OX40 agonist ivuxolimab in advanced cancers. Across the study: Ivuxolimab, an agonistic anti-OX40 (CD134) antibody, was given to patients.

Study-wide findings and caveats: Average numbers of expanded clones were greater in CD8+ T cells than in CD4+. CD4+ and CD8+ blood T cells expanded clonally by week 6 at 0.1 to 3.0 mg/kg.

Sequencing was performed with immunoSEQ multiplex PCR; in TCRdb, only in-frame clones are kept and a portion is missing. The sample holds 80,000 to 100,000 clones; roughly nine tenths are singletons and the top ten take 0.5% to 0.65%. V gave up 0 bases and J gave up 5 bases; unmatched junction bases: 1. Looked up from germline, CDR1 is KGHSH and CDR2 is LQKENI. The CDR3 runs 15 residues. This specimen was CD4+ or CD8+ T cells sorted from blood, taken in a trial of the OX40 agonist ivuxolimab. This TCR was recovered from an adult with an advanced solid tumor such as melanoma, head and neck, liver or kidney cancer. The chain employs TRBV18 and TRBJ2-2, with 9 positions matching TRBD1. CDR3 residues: CASSPPGQGTGELFF. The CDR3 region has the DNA TGTGCCAGCTCACCACCGGGACAGGGAACCGGGGAGCTGTTTTTT.